What follows are 5 T cell receptor beta chains derived from one specimen sequenced in a study of blood T cell repertoires in COVID-19. Some clones are missing from TCRdb's copy, which holds only in-frame ones; the method was immunoSEQ multiplex PCR. The data contain 200,000 to 250,000 clones, approximately 87% of them singletons. Sequencing was performed on peripheral blood. The origin of the receptors is a woman between 45 and 65 years old with acute or convalescent COVID-19.

The chain couples TRBV7-6 to TRBJ1-2, with D unclear. Germline CDR1 is SGHVS and CDR2 is FNYEAQ. Trimming stripped 3 bases from V and 6 bases from J, with 23 bases between. The CDR3 has 17 residues. Written as DNA, the CDR3 is TGTGCCAGCAGCTTTAGTAATGAGGTTTGGGCGGGAGATGGCTACACCTTC. Encoded protein: CASSFSNEVWAGDGYTF.

This chain joins TRBV19 and TRBJ2-1, with D perhaps TRBD2 (5 bases). V lost 5 bases, J lost 4 bases, and 18 bases lay in between. Germline loops: CDR1 LNHDA, CDR2 SQIVND (reference sequence). The CDR3 runs 16 residues. The CDR3 loop is CASSVRPWGEYNEQFF. The CDR3 nucleotides read TGTGCCAGTAGTGTCAGACCGTGGGGAGAGTACAATGAGCAGTTCTTC.

The V and J genes are TRBV18 and TRBJ2-3, with 8 bases matching TRBD1. V lost 6 bases and J lost 3; bases outside the gene matches: 11. The CDR3 covers 16 residues. CDR1 is KGHSH, CDR2 LQKENI, per germline. The DNA for the CDR3 is TGTGCCAGCTCTCCCCAACGGACAGGGCTGACAGATACGCAGTATTTT. It specifies CASSPQRTGLTDTQYF. Full variable domain (missing parts from reference TRBV18 and TRBJ2-3): NAGVMQNPRHLVRRRGQEARLRCSPMKGHSHVYWYRQLPEEGLKFMVYLQKENIIDESGMPKERFSAEFPKEGPSILRIQQVVRGDSAAYFCASSPQRTGLTDTQYFGPGTRLTVL.

The rearrangement uses TRBV5-1 and TRBJ1-6; weak D call: TRBD1 (5 bases). This CDR3 is built from 15 residues. V lost 0 bases to trimming and J lost 7 bases, with 11 bases between them. Germline V gene sequence: CDR1 SGHRS, CDR2 YFSETQ. CDR3 region: CASSLALAGNSPLHF. Written as DNA, the CDR3 is TGCGCCAGCAGCTTGGCCTTGGCAGGGAATTCACCCCTCCACTTT.

This clone appeared a single time. This rearrangement joins TRBV10-2 to TRBJ1-2; maybe TRBD1 (6 bases). The CDR3 consists of 13 residues. Germline V lookup: CDR1 WSHSY, CDR2 SAAADI. Trimming took off 7 bases at V and 0 bases at J, with 9 bases between the two ends. The DNA for the CDR3 is TGCGCCAGCACCAAGGGGGCTAACTATGGCTACACCTTC. Protein product: CASTKGANYGYTF.